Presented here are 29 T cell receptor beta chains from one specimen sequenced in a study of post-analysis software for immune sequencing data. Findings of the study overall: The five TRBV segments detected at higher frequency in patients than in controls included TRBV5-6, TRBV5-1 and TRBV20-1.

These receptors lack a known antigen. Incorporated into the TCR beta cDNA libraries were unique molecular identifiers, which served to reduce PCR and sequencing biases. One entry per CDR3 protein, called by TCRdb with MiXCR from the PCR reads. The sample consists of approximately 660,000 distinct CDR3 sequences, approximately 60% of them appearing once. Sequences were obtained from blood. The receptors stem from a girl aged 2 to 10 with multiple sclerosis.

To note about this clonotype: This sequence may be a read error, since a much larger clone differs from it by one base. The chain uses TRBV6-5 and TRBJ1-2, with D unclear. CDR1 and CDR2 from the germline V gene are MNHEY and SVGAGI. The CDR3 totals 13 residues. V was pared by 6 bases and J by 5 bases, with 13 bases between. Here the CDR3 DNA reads TGTGCCAGCAGCCCTAGGACGAATTATGGCTACACCTTC. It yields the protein CASSPRTNYGYTF.

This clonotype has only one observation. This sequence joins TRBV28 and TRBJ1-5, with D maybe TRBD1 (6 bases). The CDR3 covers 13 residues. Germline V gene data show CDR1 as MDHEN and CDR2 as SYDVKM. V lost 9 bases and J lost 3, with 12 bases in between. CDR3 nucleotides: TGTGCCAGTGTGGACAGTTCCAATCAGCCCCAGCATTTT. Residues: CASVDSSNQPQHF.

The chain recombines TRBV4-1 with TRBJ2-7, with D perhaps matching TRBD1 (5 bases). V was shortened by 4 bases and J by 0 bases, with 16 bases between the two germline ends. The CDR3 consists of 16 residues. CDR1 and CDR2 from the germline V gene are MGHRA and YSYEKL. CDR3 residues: CASSRKGPWSSYEQYF. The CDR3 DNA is TGCGCCAGCAGCCGGAAGGGGCCTTGGAGCTCCTACGAGCAGTACTTC.

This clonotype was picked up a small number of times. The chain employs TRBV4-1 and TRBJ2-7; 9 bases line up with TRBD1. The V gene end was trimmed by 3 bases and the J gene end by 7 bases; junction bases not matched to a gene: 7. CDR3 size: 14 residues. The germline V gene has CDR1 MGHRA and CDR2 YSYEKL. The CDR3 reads CASSHGTGQGEQYF. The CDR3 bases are TGCGCCAGCAGCCACGGGACAGGGCAGGGGGAGCAGTACTTC.

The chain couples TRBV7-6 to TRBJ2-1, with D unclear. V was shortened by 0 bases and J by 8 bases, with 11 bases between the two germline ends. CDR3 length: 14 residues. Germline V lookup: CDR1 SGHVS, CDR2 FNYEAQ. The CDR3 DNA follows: TGTGCCAGCAGCTTAGCGTGGCCAGTCGATGAGCAGTTCTTC. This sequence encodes CASSLAWPVDEQFF.

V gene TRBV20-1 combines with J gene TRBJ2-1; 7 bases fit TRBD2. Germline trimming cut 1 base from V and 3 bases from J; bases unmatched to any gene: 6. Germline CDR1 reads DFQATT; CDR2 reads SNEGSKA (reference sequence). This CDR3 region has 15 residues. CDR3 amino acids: CSARGGGFIYNEQFF. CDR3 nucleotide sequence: TGCAGTGCTAGAGGGGGAGGGTTCATCTACAATGAGCAGTTCTTC.

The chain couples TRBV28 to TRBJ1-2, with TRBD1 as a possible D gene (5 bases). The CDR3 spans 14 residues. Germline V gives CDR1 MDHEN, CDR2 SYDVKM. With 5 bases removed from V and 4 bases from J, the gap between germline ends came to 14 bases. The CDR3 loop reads CASSAPGRIYGYTF. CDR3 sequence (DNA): TGTGCCAGCAGTGCACCGGGACGGATCTATGGCTACACCTTC.

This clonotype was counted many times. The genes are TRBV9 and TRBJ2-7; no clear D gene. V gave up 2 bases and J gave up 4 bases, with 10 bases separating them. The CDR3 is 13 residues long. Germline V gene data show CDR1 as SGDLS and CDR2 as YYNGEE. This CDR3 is CASSVGPAYEQYF. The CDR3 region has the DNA TGTGCCAGCAGCGTGGGTCCAGCATACGAGCAGTACTTC.

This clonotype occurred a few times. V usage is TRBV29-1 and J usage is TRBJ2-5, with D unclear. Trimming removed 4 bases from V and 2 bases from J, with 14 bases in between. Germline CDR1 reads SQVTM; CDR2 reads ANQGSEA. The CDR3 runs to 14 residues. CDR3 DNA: TGCAGCGTTGTGGGTTACTTGGAACAAGAGACCCAGTACTTC. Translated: CSVVGYLEQETQYF.

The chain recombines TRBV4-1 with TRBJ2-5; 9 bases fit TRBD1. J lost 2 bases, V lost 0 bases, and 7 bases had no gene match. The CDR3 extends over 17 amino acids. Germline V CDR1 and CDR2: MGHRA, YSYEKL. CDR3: CASSQDRVGTGQETQYF. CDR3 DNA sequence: TGCGCCAGCAGCCAAGATAGGGTTGGGACAGGGCAAGAGACCCAGTACTTC.

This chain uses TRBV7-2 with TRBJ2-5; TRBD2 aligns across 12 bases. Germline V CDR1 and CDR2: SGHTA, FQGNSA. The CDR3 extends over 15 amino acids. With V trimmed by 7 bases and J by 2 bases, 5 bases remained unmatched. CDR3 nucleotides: TGTGCCAGCAAGCTAGCGGGAGGGCGGCAAGAGACCCAGTACTTC. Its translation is CASKLAGGRQETQYF. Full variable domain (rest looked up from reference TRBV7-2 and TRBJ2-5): GAGVSQSPSNKVTEKGKDVELRCDPISGHTALYWYRQSLGQGLEFLIYFQGNSAPDKSGLPSDRFSAERTGGSVSTLTIQRTQQEDSAVYLCASKLAGGRQETQYFGPGTRLLVL.

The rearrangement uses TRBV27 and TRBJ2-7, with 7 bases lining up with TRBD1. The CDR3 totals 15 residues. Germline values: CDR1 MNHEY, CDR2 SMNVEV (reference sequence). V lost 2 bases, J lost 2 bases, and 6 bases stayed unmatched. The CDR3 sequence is CASSLRTGVTYEQYF. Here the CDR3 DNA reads TGTGCCAGCAGTTTACGGACAGGAGTGACCTACGAGCAGTACTTC.

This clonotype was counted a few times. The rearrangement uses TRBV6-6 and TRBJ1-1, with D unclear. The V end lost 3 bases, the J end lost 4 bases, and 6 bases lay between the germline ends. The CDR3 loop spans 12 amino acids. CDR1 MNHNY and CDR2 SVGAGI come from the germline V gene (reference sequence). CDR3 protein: CASSYRSTEAFF. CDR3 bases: TGTGCCAGCAGTTATAGGTCCACTGAAGCTTTCTTT.

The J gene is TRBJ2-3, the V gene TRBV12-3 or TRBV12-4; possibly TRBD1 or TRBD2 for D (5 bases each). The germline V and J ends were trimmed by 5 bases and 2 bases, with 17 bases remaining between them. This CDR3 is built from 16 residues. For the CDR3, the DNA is TGTGCCAGCAGTCCCCGAGGGGCGGTCTCCACAGATACGCAGTATTTT. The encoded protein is CASSPRGAVSTDTQYF.

As DNA, the CDR3 is TGTGCCAGCACCAGAGGACAGGGAAGGGCCGGGGAGCTGTTTTTT. It is translated as CASTRGQGRAGELFF. The V and J genes are TRBV12-3 or TRBV12-4 and TRBJ2-2; 8 bases line up with TRBD1. V lost 7 bases, J lost 6 bases, and 10 bases stayed unmatched. The CDR3 spans 15 residues.

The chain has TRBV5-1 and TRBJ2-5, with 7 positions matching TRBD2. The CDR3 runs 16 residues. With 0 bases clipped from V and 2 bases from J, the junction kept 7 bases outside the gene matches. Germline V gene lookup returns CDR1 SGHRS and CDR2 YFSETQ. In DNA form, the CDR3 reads TGCGCCAGCAGCTTGGAAGGGGAGGGCATTCAAGAGACCCAGTACTTC. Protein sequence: CASSLEGEGIQETQYF.

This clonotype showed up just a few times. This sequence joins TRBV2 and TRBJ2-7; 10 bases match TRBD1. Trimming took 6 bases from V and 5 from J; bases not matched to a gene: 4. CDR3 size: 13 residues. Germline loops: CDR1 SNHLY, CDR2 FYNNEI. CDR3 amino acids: CASRSGTGDEQYF. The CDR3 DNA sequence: TGTGCCAGCAGATCCGGGACAGGGGACGAGCAGTACTTC.

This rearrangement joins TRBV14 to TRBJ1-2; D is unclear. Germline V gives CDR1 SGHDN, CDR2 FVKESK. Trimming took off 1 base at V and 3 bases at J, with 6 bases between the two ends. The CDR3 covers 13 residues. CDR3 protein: CASSQVLDYGYTF. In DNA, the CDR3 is TGTGCCAGCAGCCAAGTGTTGGACTATGGCTACACCTTC. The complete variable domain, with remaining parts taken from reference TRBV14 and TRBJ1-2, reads EAGVTQFPSHSVIEKGQTVTLRCDPISGHDNLYWYRRVMGKEIKFLLHFVKESKQDESGMPNNRFLAERTGGTYSTLKVQPAELEDSGVYFCASSQVLDYGYTFGSGTRLTVV.

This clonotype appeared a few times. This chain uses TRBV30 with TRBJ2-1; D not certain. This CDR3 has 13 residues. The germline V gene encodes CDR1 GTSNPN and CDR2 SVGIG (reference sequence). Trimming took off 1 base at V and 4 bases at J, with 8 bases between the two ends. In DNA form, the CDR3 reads TGTGCCTGGAGTGAGTCGCAGTACAATGAGCAGTTCTTC. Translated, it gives CAWSESQYNEQFF.

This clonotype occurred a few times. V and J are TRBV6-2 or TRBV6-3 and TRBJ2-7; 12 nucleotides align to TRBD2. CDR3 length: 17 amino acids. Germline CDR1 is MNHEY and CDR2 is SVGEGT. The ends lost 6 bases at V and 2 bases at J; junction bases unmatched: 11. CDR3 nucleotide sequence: TGTGCCAGCAGCCCAAGCGGACTAGCGGGACCCCCCTACGAGCAGTACTTC. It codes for CASSPSGLAGPPYEQYF.

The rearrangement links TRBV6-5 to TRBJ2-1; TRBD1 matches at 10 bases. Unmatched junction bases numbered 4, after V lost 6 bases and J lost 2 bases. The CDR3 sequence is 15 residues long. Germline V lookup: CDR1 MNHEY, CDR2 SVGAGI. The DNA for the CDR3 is TGTGCCAGCAGAAGACAGGGGGCGACCTACAATGAGCAGTTCTTC. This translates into CASRRQGATYNEQFF.

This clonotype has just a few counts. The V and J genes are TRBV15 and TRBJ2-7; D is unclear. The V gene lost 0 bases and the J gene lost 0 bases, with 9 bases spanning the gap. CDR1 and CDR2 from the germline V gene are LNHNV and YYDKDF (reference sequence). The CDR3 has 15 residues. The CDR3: CATSRDGKNSYEQYF. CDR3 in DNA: TGTGCCACCAGCAGAGATGGTAAAAACTCCTACGAGCAGTACTTC.

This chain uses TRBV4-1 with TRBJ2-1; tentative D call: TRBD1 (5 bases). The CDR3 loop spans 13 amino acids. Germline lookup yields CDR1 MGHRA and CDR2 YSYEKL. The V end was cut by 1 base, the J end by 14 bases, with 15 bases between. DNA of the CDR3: TGCGCCAGCAGCCAAGGATTAGGGGCAGGAAAGTTCTTC. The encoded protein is CASSQGLGAGKFF.

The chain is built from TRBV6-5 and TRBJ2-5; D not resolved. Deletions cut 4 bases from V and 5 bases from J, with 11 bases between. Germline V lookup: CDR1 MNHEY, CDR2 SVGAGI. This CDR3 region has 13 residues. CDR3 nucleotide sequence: TGTGCCAGCAGTTCGGTCTTCAAGGAGACCCAGTACTTC. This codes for CASSSVFKETQYF.

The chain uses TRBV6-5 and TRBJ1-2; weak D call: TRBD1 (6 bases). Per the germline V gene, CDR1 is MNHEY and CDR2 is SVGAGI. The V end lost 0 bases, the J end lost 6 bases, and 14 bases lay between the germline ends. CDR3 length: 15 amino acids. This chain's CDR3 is CASSYSIGAGDGYTF. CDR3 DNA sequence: TGTGCCAGCAGTTACTCGATAGGGGCAGGGGATGGCTACACCTTC.

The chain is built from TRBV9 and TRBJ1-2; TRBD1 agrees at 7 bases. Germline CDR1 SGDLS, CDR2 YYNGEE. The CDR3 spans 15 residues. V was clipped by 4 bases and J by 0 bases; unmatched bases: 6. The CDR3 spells CASSQRTGTNYGYTF. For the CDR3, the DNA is TGTGCCAGCAGCCAACGGACAGGCACTAACTATGGCTACACCTTC.

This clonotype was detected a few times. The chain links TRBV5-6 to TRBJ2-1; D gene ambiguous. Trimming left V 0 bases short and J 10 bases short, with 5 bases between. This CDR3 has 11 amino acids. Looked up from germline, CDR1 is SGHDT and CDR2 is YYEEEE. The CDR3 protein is CASSLVSEQFF. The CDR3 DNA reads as TGTGCCAGCAGCTTGGTCTCCGAGCAGTTCTTC. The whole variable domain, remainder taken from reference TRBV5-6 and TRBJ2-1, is DAGVTQSPTHLIKTRGQQVTLRCSPKSGHDTVSWYQQALGQGPQFIFQYYEEEERQRGNFPDRFSGHQFPNYSSELNVNALLLGDSALYLCASSLVSEQFFGPGTRLTVL.

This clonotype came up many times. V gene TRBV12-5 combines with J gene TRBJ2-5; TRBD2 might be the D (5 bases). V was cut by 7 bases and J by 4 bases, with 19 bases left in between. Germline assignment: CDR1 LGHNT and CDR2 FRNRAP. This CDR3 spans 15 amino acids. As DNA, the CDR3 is TGTGCTAGTGCCCTGAGCGGCGCCCTAGCAGAGACCCAGTACTTC. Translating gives CASALSGALAETQYF.

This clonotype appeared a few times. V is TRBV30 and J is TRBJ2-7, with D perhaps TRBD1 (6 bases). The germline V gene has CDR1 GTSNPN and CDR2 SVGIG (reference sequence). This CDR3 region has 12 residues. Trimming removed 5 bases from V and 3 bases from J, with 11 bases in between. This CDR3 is CAWEQGLYEQYF. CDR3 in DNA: TGTGCCTGGGAACAGGGCCTCTACGAGCAGTACTTC. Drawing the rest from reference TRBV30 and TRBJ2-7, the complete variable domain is SQTIHQWPATLVQPVGSPLSLECTVEGTSNPNLYWYRQAAGRGLQLLFYSVGIGQISSEVPQNLSASRPQDRQFILSSKKLLLSDSGFYLCAWEQGLYEQYFGPGTRLTVT.